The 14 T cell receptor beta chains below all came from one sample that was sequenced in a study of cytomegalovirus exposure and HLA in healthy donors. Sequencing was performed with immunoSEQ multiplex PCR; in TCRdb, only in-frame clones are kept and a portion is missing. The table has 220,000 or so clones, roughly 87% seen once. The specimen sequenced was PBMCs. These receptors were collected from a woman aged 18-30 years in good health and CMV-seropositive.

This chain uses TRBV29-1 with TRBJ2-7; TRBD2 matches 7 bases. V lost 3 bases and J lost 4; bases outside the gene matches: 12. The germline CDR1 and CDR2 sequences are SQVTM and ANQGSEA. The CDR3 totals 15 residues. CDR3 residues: CSVDLGSGILYEQYF. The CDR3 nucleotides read TGCAGCGTTGATTTGGGGAGCGGGATCCTTTACGAGCAGTACTTC.

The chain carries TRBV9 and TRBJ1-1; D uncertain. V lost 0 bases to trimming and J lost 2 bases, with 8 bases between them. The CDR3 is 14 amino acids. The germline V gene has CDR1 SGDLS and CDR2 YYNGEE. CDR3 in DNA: TGTGCCAGCAGCGTAGAACGGTCCAACACTGAAGCTTTCTTT. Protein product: CASSVERSNTEAFF.

The CDR3: CASSLLEFSGANVLTF. Here the CDR3 DNA reads TGTGCCAGCAGTTTACTTGAGTTCTCTGGGGCCAACGTCCTGACTTTC. The chain joins TRBV27 to TRBJ2-6; D call uncertain. Looked up from germline, CDR1 is MNHEY and CDR2 is SMNVEV (reference sequence). This CDR3 is built from 16 residues. V lost 2 bases to trimming and J lost 0 bases, with 8 bases between them.

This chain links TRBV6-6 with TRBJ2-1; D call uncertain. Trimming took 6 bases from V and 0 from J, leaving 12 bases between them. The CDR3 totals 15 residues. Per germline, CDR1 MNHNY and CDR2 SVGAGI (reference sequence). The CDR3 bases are TGTGCCAGCAGAGACAACACGTACTCCTACAATGAGCAGTTCTTC. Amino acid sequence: CASRDNTYSYNEQFF.

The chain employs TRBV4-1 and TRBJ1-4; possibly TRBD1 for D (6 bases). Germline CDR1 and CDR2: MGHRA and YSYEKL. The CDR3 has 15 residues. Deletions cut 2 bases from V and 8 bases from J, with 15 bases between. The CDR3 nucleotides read TGCGCCAGCAGCCAATACCGGGACATGGAGGAAAAACTGTTTTTT. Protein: CASSQYRDMEEKLFF.

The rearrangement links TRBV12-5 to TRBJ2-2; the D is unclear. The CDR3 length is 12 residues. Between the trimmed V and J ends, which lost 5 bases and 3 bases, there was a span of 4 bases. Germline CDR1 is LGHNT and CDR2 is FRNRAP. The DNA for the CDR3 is TGTGCTAGTGGTCGGGACACCGGGGAGCTGTTTTTT. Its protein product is CASGRDTGELFF.

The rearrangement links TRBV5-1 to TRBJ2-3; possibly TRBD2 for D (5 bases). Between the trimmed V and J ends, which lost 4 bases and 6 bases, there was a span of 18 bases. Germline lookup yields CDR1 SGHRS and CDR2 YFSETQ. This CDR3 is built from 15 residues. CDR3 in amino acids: CASSPPLSGGDTQYF. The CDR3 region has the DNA TGCGCCAGCAGCCCTCCGTTGAGCGGCGGTGATACGCAGTATTTT.

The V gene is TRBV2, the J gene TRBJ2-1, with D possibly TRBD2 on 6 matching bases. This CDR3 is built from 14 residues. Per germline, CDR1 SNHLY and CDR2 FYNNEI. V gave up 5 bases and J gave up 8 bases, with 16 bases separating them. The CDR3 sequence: CASSPTSQPHEQFF. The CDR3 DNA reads TGTGCCAGCAGTCCCACTAGCCAGCCCCATGAGCAGTTCTTC.

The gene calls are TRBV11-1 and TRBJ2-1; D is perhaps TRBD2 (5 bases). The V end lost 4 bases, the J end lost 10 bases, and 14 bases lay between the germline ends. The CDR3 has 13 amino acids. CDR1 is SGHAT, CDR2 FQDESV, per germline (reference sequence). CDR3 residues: CASSSNFWEEQFF. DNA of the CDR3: TGTGCCAGCAGCTCTAACTTTTGGGAGGAGCAGTTCTTC.

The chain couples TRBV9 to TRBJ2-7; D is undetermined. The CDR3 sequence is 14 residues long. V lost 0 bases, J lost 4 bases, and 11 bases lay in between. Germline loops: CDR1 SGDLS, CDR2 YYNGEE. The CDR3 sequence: CASSVGSVAYEQYF. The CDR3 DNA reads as TGTGCCAGCAGCGTAGGGAGTGTAGCATACGAGCAGTACTTC.

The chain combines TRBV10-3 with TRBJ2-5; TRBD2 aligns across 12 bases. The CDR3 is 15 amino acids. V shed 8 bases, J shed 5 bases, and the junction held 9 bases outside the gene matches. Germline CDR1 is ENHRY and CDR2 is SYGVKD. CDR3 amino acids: CAIGERLAGEETQYF. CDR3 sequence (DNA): TGTGCCATCGGGGAAAGACTAGCGGGAGAGGAGACCCAGTACTTC.

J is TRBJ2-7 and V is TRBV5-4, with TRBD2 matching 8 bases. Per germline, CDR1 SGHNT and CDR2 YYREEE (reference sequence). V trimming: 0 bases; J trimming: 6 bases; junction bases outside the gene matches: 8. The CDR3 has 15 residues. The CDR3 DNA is TGTGCCAGCAGCTTGGCCGGGGGGGGTCTGGGCGAGCAGTACTTC. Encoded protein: CASSLAGGGLGEQYF.

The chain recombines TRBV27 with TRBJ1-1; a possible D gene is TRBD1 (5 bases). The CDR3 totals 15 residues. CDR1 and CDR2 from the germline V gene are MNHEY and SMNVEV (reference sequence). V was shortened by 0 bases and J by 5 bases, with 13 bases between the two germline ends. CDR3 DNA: TGTGCCAGCAGTTTATCAACGGATGGGGGGACTGAAGCTTTCTTT. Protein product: CASSLSTDGGTEAFF.

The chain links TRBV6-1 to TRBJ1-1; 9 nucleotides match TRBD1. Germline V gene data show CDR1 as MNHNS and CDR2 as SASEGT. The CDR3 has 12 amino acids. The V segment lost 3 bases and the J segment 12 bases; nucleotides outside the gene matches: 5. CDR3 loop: CASSERDRVSFF. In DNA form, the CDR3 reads TGTGCCAGCAGTGAGCGGGACAGGGTATCTTTCTTT.